This TCR beta chain came from a study of T cells in Graves' hyperthyroidism and ophthalmopathy. Study observations and caveats: From stable hyperthyroidism, ophthalmopathy was separated by a 13 V-J model. In the blood, most expanded thyroid clonotypes above 0.001 appeared as well.

Germline V gives CDR1 SEHNR, CDR2 FQNEAQ (reference sequence). Losses at the gene ends were 4 bases for V and 4 bases for J; bases not matched to a gene: 2. The CDR3 has 13 amino acids. This clonotype was seen more than once but under ten times. What it binds is unknown. Amplification targeted TCR beta CDR3 regions from RNA transcripts. In the first-round RT-PCR of the TCR CDR3, the HTBI primer set was used. MiXCR, run by TCRdb on the multiplex PCR reads, gives a single entry per CDR3 protein. The sample holds about 210,000 distinct CDR3 sequences, 17% seen once. The origin of this receptor is a man aged 45-65 years with Graves' hyperthyroidism. V gene TRBV7-9 combines with J gene TRBJ1-1, with 8 bases that match TRBD1. The sequencing sample was made of blood. The DNA of the CDR3 is TGTGCCAGCAGCTCACAGGGGGTCACTGAAGCTTTCTTT. Its protein is CASSSQGVTEAFF.